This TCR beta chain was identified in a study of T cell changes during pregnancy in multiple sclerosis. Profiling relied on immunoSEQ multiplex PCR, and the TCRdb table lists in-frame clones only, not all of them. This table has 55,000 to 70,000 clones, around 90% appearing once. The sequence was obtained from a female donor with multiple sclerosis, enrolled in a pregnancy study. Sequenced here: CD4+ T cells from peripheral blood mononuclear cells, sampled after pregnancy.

The CDR3 spells CASSSKRDRLYEQYF. CDR3 DNA: TGTGCCAGCAGCTCAAAGCGGGACAGGCTATACGAGCAGTACTTC. The genes are TRBV7-8 and TRBJ2-7; D possibly corresponds to TRBD1 (8 bases). CDR1 SGHVS and CDR2 FQNEAQ come from the germline V gene. The CDR3 length is 15 residues. V was cut by 4 bases and J by 4 bases, with 17 bases left in between.